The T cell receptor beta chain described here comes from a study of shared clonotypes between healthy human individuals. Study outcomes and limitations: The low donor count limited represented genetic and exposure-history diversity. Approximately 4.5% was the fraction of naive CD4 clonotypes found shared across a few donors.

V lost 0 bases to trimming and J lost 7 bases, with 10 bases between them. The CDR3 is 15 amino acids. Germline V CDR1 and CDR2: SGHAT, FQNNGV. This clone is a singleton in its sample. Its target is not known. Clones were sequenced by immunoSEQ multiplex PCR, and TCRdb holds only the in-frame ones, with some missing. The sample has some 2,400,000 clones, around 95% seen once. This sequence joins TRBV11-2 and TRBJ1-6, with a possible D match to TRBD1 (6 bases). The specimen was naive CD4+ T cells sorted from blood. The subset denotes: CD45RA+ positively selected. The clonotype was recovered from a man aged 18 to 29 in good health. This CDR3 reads CASSLDGGQNSPLHF. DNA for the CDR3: TGTGCCAGCAGCTTAGATGGGGGGCAAAATTCACCCCTCCACTTT.